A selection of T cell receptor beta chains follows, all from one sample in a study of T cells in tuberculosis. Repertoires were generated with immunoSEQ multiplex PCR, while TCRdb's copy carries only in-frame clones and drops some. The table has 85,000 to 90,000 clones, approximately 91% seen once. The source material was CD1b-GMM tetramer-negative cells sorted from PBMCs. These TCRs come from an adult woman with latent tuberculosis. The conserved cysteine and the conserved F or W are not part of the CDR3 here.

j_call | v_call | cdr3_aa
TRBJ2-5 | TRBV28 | ASSSEETQY
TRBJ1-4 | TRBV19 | ASSIGGQGAREKLF
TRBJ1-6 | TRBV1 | TSSQGQPNSPLH
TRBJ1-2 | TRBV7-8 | ASPNSFYGYT
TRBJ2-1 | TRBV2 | ASRSAGTYNEQF
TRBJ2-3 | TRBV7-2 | ASSLHGGSSFSDTQY
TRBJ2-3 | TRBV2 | ASTSSGESTDTQY
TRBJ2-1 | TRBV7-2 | ASSLRSGVNNEQF
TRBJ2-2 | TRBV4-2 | ASSQKTGGADTGELF
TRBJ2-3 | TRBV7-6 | ASGGAGTDTQY
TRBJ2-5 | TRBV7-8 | ASSLGTVLETQY
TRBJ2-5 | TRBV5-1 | ASSFVGTGETQY
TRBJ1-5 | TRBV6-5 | ASSSTGFANQPQH
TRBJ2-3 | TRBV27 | ASTLRRGPTTDTQY
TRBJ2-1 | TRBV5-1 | ASSLVAGVSSYNEQF
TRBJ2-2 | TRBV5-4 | ASSSSGRLRRGTGELF
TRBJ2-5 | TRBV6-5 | ASSAPRGAQY
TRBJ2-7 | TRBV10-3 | AISESRVGGGYEQY
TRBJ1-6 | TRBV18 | ASSPEVFQGASSPLH
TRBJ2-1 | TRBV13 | ASSLRTYNLTDITNEQF
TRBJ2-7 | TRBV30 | AWSVRPGETYEQY
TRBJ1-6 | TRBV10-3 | AISVGQGASPLH
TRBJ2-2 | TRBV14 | ASSQSSIMGGELF
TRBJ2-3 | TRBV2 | ASSAGGATGDTQY